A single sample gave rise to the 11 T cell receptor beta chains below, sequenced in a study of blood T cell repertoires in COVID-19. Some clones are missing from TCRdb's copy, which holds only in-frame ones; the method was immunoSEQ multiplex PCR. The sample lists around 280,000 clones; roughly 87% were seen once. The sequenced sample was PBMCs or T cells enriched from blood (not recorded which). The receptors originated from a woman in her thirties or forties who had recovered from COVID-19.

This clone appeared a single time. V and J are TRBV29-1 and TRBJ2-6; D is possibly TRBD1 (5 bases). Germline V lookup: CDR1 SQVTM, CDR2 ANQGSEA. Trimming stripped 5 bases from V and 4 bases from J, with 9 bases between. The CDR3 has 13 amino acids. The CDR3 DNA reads TGCAGCGTTTCAGGGTCCGGGGCCAACGTCCTGACTTTC. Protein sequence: CSVSGSGANVLTF.

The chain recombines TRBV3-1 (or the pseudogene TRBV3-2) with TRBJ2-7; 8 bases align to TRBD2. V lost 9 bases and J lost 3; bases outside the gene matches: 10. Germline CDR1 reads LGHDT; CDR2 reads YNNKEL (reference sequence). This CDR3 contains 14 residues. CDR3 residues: CARIQREGLYEQYF. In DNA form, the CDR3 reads TGTGCCAGGATCCAACGGGAGGGGCTCTACGAGCAGTACTTC.

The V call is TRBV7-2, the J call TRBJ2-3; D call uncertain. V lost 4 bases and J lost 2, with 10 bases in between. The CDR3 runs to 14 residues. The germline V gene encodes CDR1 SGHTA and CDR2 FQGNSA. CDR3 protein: CASSSRNPTDTQYF. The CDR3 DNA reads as TGTGCCAGCAGCTCGAGGAACCCCACAGATACGCAGTATTTT.

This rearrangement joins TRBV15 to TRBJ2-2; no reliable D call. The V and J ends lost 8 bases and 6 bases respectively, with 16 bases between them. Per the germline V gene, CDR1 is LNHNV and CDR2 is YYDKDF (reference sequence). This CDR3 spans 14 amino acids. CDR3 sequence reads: CATALDHYAGELFF. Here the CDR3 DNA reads TGTGCCACCGCCCTAGATCATTACGCCGGGGAGCTGTTTTTT.

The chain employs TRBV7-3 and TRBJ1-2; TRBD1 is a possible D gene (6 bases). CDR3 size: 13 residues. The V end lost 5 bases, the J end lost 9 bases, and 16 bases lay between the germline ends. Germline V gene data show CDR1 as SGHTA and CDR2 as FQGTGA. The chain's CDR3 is CASSAFTRGRYTF. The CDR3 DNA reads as TGTGCCAGCAGCGCATTCACCAGGGGACGCTACACCTTC. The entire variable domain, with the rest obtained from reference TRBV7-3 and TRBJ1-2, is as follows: GAGVSQTPSNKVTEKGKYVELRCDPISGHTALYWYRQSLGQGPEFLIYFQGTGAADDSGLPNDRFFAVRPEGSVSTLKIQRTERGDSAVYLCASSAFTRGRYTFGSGTRLTVV.

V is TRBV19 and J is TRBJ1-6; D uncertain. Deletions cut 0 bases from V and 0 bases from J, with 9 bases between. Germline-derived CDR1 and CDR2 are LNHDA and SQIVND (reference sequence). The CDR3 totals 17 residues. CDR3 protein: CASSIDRRSSYNSPLHF. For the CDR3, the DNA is TGTGCCAGTAGTATAGATCGGAGAAGCTCCTATAATTCACCCCTCCACTTT.

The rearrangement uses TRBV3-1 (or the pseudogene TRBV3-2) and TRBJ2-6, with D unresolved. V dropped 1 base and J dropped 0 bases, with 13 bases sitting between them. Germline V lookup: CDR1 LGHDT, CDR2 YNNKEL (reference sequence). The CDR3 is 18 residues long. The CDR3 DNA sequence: TGTGCCAGCAGCCAAGTTCGGGTCACGGGCTCTGGGGCCAACGTCCTGACTTTC. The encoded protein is CASSQVRVTGSGANVLTF.

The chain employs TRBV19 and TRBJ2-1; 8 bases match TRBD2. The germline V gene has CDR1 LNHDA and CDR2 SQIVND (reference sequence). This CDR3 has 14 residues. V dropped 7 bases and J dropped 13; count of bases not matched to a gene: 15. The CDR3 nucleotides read TGTGCCAGTACTTCCCGGGAGGGCCGAGCGGACCAGTTCTTC. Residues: CASTSREGRADQFF.

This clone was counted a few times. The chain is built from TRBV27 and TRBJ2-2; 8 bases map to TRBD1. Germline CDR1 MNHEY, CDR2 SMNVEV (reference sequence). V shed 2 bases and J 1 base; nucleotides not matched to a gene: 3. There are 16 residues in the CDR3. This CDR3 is CASSLRGTGNTGELFF. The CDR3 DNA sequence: TGTGCCAGCAGTTTAAGGGGGACAGGGAACACCGGGGAGCTGTTTTTT.

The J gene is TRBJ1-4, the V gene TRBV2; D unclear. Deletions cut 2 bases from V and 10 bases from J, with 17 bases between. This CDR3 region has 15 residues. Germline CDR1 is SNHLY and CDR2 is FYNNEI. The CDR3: CASSESGNWGGKLFF. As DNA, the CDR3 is TGTGCCAGCAGTGAATCCGGCAACTGGGGAGGAAAACTGTTTTTT.

The chain's CDR3 is CASSDLGAGLYNEQFF. For the CDR3, the DNA is TGTGCCAGCAGTGATTTAGGAGCGGGCCTATACAATGAGCAGTTCTTC. The chain recombines TRBV25-1 with TRBJ2-1; a weak D match, TRBD2 (6 bases). The ends were cut back, 3 bases at V and 4 bases at J, with 16 bases in the middle. The CDR3 runs to 16 residues. Germline CDR1 is MGHDK and CDR2 is SYGVNS.